These 8 T cell receptor beta chains share one sample of origin, sequenced in a study of blood T cell repertoires in COVID-19. The repertoire was sequenced with immunoSEQ multiplex PCR; TCRdb's copy has only in-frame clones and lacks some. The sample has approximately 150,000 clones; more than 65% are singletons. The source material was peripheral blood. The source of these receptors is a man in his 60s with acute or convalescent COVID-19.

The V and J genes are TRBV30 and TRBJ2-3; tentatively, D is TRBD2 (6 bases). Germline CDR1 and CDR2: GTSNPN and SVGIG (reference sequence). Between the trimmed V and J ends, which lost 4 bases and 0 bases, there was a span of 14 bases. The CDR3 sequence is 15 residues long. The CDR3 sequence is CAWKGGGTSTDTQYF. DNA for the CDR3: TGTGCCTGGAAAGGCGGAGGGACTAGCACAGATACGCAGTATTTT.

This chain connects TRBV19 to TRBJ2-1; 12 positions agree with TRBD1. This CDR3 is built from 14 residues. With V trimmed by 9 bases and J by 8 bases, 8 bases remained unmatched. Germline CDR1 and CDR2: LNHDA and SQIVND (reference sequence). CDR3 nucleotide sequence: TGTGCCAGCGATCCGGGACAGGGGGCCTATGAGCAGTTCTTC. Translated: CASDPGQGAYEQFF.

V is TRBV19 and J is TRBJ2-7, with TRBD1 identical over 7 bases. With V trimmed by 7 bases and J by 2 bases, 5 bases remained unmatched. CDR1 is LNHDA and CDR2 is SQIVND in the germline V gene (reference sequence). CDR3 length equals 13 residues. CDR3 loop: CASMDRNAYEQYF. CDR3 DNA sequence: TGTGCCAGTATGGACAGGAACGCCTACGAGCAGTACTTC.

The genes are TRBV11-2 and TRBJ2-7; weak D call: TRBD2 (5 bases). V was trimmed by 5 bases and J by 0 bases, leaving 14 bases between them. Germline values: CDR1 SGHAT, CDR2 FQNNGV. The length of the CDR3 is 15 residues. The CDR3 sequence: CASSGRGSISYEQYF. The CDR3 DNA is TGTGCCAGCAGCGGTCGGGGATCCATCTCCTACGAGCAGTACTTC.

The chain employs TRBV5-4 and TRBJ2-7; 14 bases are a match to TRBD2. J gave up 0 bases and V 4 bases, and 9 bases lay outside the gene matches. Looked up from germline, CDR1 is SGHNT and CDR2 is YYREEE (reference sequence). The CDR3 totals 18 residues. DNA for the CDR3: TGTGCCAGCAGCGGGACTAGCGGGAGCCACTTCAGCTCCTACGAGCAGTACTTC. Encoded protein: CASSGTSGSHFSSYEQYF. Full variable domain (outside the CDR3, taken from reference TRBV5-4 and TRBJ2-7): ETGVTQSPTHLIKTRGQQVTLRCSSQSGHNTVSWYQQALGQGPQFIFQYYREEENGRGNFPPRFSGLQFPNYSSELNVNALELDDSALYLCASSGTSGSHFSSYEQYFGPGTRLTVT.

In its sample, this clone was seen once. DNA of the CDR3: TGTGCCAGCAGTTACTCGGAGACAGGGAGTACAGATACGCAGTATTTT. Residues: CASSYSETGSTDTQYF. This chain uses TRBV6-5 with TRBJ2-3; 7 nucleotides agree with TRBD1. Trimming took 0 bases from V and 3 from J; bases not matched to a gene: 6. Germline lookup yields CDR1 MNHEY and CDR2 SVGAGI. The CDR3 covers 16 residues.

The rearrangement uses TRBV10-3 and TRBJ2-7, with TRBD1 matching over 8 bases. The CDR3 runs 13 residues. The V and J ends lost 10 bases and 4 bases, in that order; junction bases with no gene match: 9. Germline CDR1 is ENHRY and CDR2 is SYGVKD. The CDR3 region is CATADRAGYEQYF. CDR3 nucleotide sequence: TGTGCCACCGCGGACAGGGCCGGTTACGAGCAGTACTTC.

The chain carries TRBV2 and TRBJ1-6; 11 bases match TRBD1. The junction had 8 bases not matched to a gene; V was cut back by 6 bases and J by 4 bases. This CDR3 comprises 17 residues. The germline CDR1 and CDR2 sequences are SNHLY and FYNNEI. The CDR3 loop reads CASRGTGGPIYNSPLHF. CDR3 DNA sequence: TGTGCCAGCAGGGGGACAGGGGGTCCGATTTATAATTCACCCCTCCACTTT.